Listed here is a single T cell receptor (beta chain). Antigen unknown. Clones were sequenced by immunoSEQ multiplex PCR, and TCRdb holds only the in-frame ones, with some missing. The data contain around 3,400 clones, about 95% of them singletons. The CDR3 has 13 residues. The J segment lost 6 bases and the V segment lost 6 bases, leaving 7 bases of the junction unmatched. CDR1 and CDR2 from the germline V gene are SNHLY and FYNNEI. The data were obtained in a study of T cells after posttransplantation cyclophosphamide. Study-wide results and limits: Later blood repertoires were often dominated by clones from the donor CD8+ memory compartment.

The receptor's source is a woman between 45 and 65 years old in good health and a related stem cell transplant donor. The chain employs TRBV2 and TRBJ1-1; 7 bases align to TRBD1. The sequencing input was naive CD8+ T cells sorted from PBMCs. The CDR3, as DNA: TGTGCCAGCAGCTCACAGGGGATTGCTGAAGCTTTCTTT. Amino acid sequence: CASSSQGIAEAFF.